One and the same sample provided the 11 T cell receptor beta chains below, sequenced in a study of cytomegalovirus exposure and HLA in healthy donors. A multiplex PCR was run with 60 Vbeta primers and 13 Jbeta primers. The data were produced by immunoSEQ multiplex PCR, yet TCRdb's version contains in-frame clones alone and is incomplete. This table holds 200,000 to 300,000 clones, 85% found once. What was sequenced was PBMCs. These receptors were collected from a girl aged 2 to 10 in good health and CMV-seronegative.

This clone occurred a few times. The rearrangement links TRBV29-1 to TRBJ2-3, with a tentative D call TRBD2 (6 bases). V lost 6 bases, J lost 6 bases, and 10 bases lay in between. Germline V gene data show CDR1 as SQVTM and CDR2 as ANQGSEA. CDR3 size: 11 residues. The chain's CDR3 is CSVGLLDTQYF. DNA for the CDR3: TGCAGCGTGGGACTTTTGGATACGCAGTATTTT.

This clone was observed a few times. The chain joins TRBV2 to TRBJ2-1; 8 nucleotides align to TRBD1. Germline CDR1 is SNHLY and CDR2 is FYNNEI. This CDR3 spans 13 amino acids. V gave up 6 bases and J gave up 5 bases; unmatched junction bases: 3. The CDR3 is CASRETGDNEQFF. DNA for the CDR3: TGTGCCAGCAGAGAGACAGGGGACAATGAGCAGTTCTTC.

The J gene is TRBJ2-1, the V gene TRBV7-9; the match to TRBD2 covers 11 bases. Germline V gene sequence: CDR1 SEHNR, CDR2 FQNEAQ (reference sequence). J was trimmed by 4 bases and V by 6 bases; bases with no gene match: 8. CDR3 size: 16 residues. CDR3 DNA: TGTGCCAGCAGACCAGCTCTAGCGGGGGGATACAATGAGCAGTTCTTC. Its protein is CASRPALAGGYNEQFF. Combining the CDR3 with reference TRBV7-9 and TRBJ2-1 gives the whole variable domain DTGVSQNPRHKITKRGQNVTFRCDPISEHNRLYWYRQTLGQGPEFLTYFQNEAQLEKSRLLSDRFSAERPKGSFSTLEIQRTEQGDSAMYLCASRPALAGGYNEQFFGPGTRLTVL.

Concerning this clone: Germline and junction disagree at one end, which may indicate a read error. Other DNA sequences from this sample encode an identical CDR3 as well. J is TRBJ1-4 and V is TRBV30; D gene uncertain. The CDR3 is 13 amino acids. Germline-derived CDR1 and CDR2 are GTSNPN and SVGIG (reference sequence). CDR3 amino acids: CAWMGRINEKLFF. As DNA, the CDR3 is TGCGCCTGGATGGGCAGGATTAATGAAAAACTGTTTTTT. Combining the CDR3 with reference TRBV30 and TRBJ1-4 gives the whole variable domain SQTIHQWPATLVQPVGSPLSLECTVEGTSNPNLYWYRQAAGRGLQLLFYSVGIGQISSEVPQNLSASRPQDRQFILSSKKLLLSDSGFYLCAWMGRINEKLFFGSGTQLSVL.

Only one count was recorded for this clone. The genes are TRBV10-1 and TRBJ2-1, with TRBD2 matching over 8 bases. CDR1 and CDR2 from the germline V gene are WNHNN and SYGVQD (reference sequence). Trimming cost V 3 bases and J 5 bases; bases outside gene matches: 6. CDR3 length: 15 amino acids. CDR3 protein: CASSEDSGVNNEQFF. CDR3 coding DNA: TGCGCCAGCAGTGAAGATAGCGGGGTTAACAATGAGCAGTTCTTC.

CDR3 loop: CASSMRGRREKLFF. The CDR3 DNA follows: TGTGCCAGTAGTATGAGGGGGCGGCGAGAAAAACTGTTTTTT. The J gene is TRBJ1-4, the V gene TRBV19; TRBD1 agrees at 7 bases. V shed 3 bases, J shed 8 bases, and the junction held 6 bases outside the gene matches. The CDR3 consists of 14 residues. Germline assignment: CDR1 LNHDA and CDR2 SQIVND (reference sequence).

The chain recombines TRBV5-1 with TRBJ1-6; 10 bases map to TRBD1. CDR3 length equals 14 residues. Germline CDR1 reads SGHRS; CDR2 reads YFSETQ. J gave up 10 bases and V 8 bases, and 9 bases lay outside the gene matches. CDR3 nucleotide sequence: TGCGCCAGTAGGACAGGGGGAGGAGGGTCACCCCTCCACTTT. It is translated as CASRTGGGGSPLHF.

The V and J genes are TRBV10-3 and TRBJ2-1; D is undetermined. Trimming took 6 bases from V and 5 from J, leaving 17 bases between them. The CDR3 sequence is 15 residues long. The V gene's germline CDR1 is ENHRY and CDR2 SYGVKD. In nucleotides, the CDR3 is TGTGCCATCAGAGATCCTTTTGGCCTTAACAATGAGCAGTTCTTC. Encoded protein: CAIRDPFGLNNEQFF.

The chain carries TRBV25-1 and TRBJ2-3, with 8 bases matching TRBD1. With V trimmed by 6 bases and J by 1 base, 3 bases remained unmatched. This CDR3 has 14 residues. Germline loops: CDR1 MGHDK, CDR2 SYGVNS. CDR3 amino acids: CASSYRGGTDTQYF. The CDR3 DNA sequence: TGTGCCAGCAGCTACAGGGGGGGCACAGATACGCAGTATTTT.

The V call is TRBV2, the J call TRBJ1-6; TRBD1 agrees at 8 bases. Losses at the gene ends were 7 bases for V and 9 bases for J; bases not matched to a gene: 8. The V gene's germline CDR1 is SNHLY and CDR2 FYNNEI. This CDR3 region has 14 residues. CDR3 DNA sequence: TGTGCCAGCATCCTCCAGGGGGCTGGTTCACCCCTCCACTTT. Protein product: CASILQGAGSPLHF.

The chain has TRBV5-6 and TRBJ2-1; D unresolved. In germline, CDR1 is SGHDT, CDR2 YYEEEE. The CDR3 sequence is 12 residues long. Trimming left V 1 base short and J 5 bases short, with 4 bases between. The CDR3 bases are TGTGCCAGCAGCTTGACGGACAATGAGCAGTTCTTC. It encodes CASSLTDNEQFF.